This TCR beta chain is drawn from a study of blood T cell repertoires in COVID-19. Germline CDR1 reads LNHDA; CDR2 reads SQIVND (reference sequence). This CDR3 contains 15 residues. Trimming cost V 4 bases and J 4 bases; bases outside gene matches: 6. Sequencing used immunoSEQ multiplex PCR; TCRdb keeps in-frame clones, though not all of them. The sample holds about 23,000 clones, 75% to 95% seen once. Material: peripheral blood. The origin of this receptor is a human donor in a cohort sampled during active COVID-19. The chain is built from TRBV19 and TRBJ2-7, with 11 bases fitting TRBD1. The CDR3 reads CASSSSGTGGYEQYF. DNA of the CDR3: TGTGCCAGTAGTAGCTCGGGGACAGGGGGGTACGAGCAGTACTTC.